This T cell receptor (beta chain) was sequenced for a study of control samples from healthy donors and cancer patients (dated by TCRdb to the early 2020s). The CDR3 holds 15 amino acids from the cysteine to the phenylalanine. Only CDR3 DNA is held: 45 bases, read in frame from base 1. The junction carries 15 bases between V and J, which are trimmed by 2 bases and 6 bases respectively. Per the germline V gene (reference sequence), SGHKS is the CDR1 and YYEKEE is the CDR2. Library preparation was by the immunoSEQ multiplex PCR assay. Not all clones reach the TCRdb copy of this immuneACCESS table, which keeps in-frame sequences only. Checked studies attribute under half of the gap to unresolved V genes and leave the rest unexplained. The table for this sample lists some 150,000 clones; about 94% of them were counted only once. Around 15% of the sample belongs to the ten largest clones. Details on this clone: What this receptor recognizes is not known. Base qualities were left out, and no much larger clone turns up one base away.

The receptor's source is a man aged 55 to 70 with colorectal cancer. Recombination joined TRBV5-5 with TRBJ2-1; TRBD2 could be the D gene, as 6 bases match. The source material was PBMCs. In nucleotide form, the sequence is TGTGCCAGCAGCTTAAGAGGAGGGGCGGGCAATGAGCAGTTCTTC. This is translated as CASSLRGGAGNEQFF.